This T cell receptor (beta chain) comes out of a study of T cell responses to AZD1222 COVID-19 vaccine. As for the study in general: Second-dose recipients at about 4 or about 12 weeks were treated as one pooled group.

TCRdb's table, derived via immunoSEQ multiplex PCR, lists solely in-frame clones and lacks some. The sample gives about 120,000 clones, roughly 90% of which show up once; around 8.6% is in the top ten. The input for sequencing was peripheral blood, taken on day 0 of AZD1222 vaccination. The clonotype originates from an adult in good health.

The CDR3 loop is CASSVGQGRPNEKLFF. As DNA, the CDR3 is TGTGCCAGCAGCGTAGGACAGGGGCGCCCGAATGAAAAACTGTTTTTT. V usage is TRBV9 and J usage is TRBJ1-4, with 8 bases matching TRBD1. Per the germline V gene, CDR1 is SGDLS and CDR2 is YYNGEE. The CDR3 spans 16 residues. The junction had 6 bases not matched to a gene; V was cut back by 0 bases and J by 5 bases.